The clone carrying this T cell receptor (beta chain) was counted only a few times. Some clones are missing from TCRdb's copy, which holds only in-frame ones; the method was immunoSEQ multiplex PCR. The sample lists more than 110,000 clones; roughly 85% were seen once. The data stem from a study of blood T cell repertoires in COVID-19. Study-wide background: Samples representing acute and convalescent COVID-19 were sourced from the United States, Italy and Spain. T cells, B-cell-depleted T cells, or PBMCs provided the cDNA or gDNA that served as material.

Trimming left V 3 bases short and J 0 bases short, with 9 bases between. This CDR3 contains 15 residues. Germline V gives CDR1 MNHEY, CDR2 SMNVEV (reference sequence). Sequencing was done on a sample of peripheral blood. This chain joins TRBV27 and TRBJ1-3, with D uncertain. This clonotype was obtained from a man between 60 and 75 years old with acute or convalescent COVID-19. In nucleotides, the CDR3 is TGTGCCAGCAGTTTGGAGGGAGTCTCTGGAAACACCATATATTTT. Protein sequence: CASSLEGVSGNTIYF.